Presented here are 29 T cell receptor beta chains from one specimen sequenced in a study of T cell changes during pregnancy in multiple sclerosis. Some clones are missing from TCRdb's copy, which holds only in-frame ones; the method was immunoSEQ multiplex PCR. The sample shows 12,000 or so clones, roughly 94% of them seen only once. The sample consisted of CD4+ T cells from peripheral blood mononuclear cells, taken before pregnancy. All receptors come from a female donor with multiple sclerosis, enrolled in a pregnancy study.

The rearrangement uses TRBV9 and TRBJ2-5; TRBD2 agrees at 9 bases. The germline V gene has CDR1 SGDLS and CDR2 YYNGEE. The CDR3 extends over 17 amino acids. The trim removed 0 bases at V and 4 bases at J, leaving 10 bases unmatched. The CDR3 region is CASSVGRSGGRGETQYF. As DNA, the CDR3 is TGTGCCAGCAGCGTAGGTCGTAGCGGGGGCCGGGGAGAGACCCAGTACTTC.

This sequence joins TRBV29-1 and TRBJ1-1, with a weak D call TRBD1 (5 bases). The CDR3 is 12 residues long. Trimming took 3 bases from V and 6 from J, leaving 11 bases between them. The germline CDR1 and CDR2 sequences are SQVTM and ANQGSEA. As DNA, the CDR3 is TGCAGCGTTGACGCCGTAGGGGCTGAAGCTTTCTTT. Encoded protein: CSVDAVGAEAFF.

The rearrangement joins TRBV7-9 to TRBJ1-4, with 9 bases identical to TRBD1. CDR3 length equals 15 residues. CDR1 and CDR2 (germline): SEHNR, FQNEAQ (reference sequence). The V gene end was trimmed by 3 bases and the J gene end by 7 bases; junction bases not matched to a gene: 6. The CDR3 region is CASSLGGTGSEKLFF. In DNA, the CDR3 is TGTGCCAGCAGCTTGGGGGGGACAGGGTCTGAAAAACTGTTTTTT.

The chain has TRBV5-1 and TRBJ1-2; D is unclear. V gave up 0 bases and J gave up 4 bases, with 13 bases separating them. This CDR3 contains 15 residues. Germline V gene sequence: CDR1 SGHRS, CDR2 YFSETQ. The CDR3 loop reads CASSLDWRSPYGYTF. CDR3 sequence (DNA): TGCGCCAGCAGCTTGGATTGGCGGAGCCCCTATGGCTACACCTTC.

The chain carries TRBV7-6 and TRBJ2-7; 11 nucleotides match TRBD1. The germline V gene has CDR1 SGHVS and CDR2 FNYEAQ. This CDR3 spans 18 amino acids. J lost 1 base, V lost 1 base, and 9 bases had no gene match. The CDR3 DNA reads TGTGCCAGCAGCTTAGTTCCTTTCGGACAGGGGGCTTCCTACGAGCAGTACTTC. Its protein product is CASSLVPFGQGASYEQYF.

J is TRBJ2-7 and V is TRBV7-2, with D maybe TRBD1 (8 bases). The CDR3 sequence is 14 residues long. Between the trimmed V and J ends, which lost 3 bases and 6 bases, there was a span of 15 bases. Germline V CDR1 and CDR2: SGHTA, FQGNSA. The CDR3 nucleotides read TGTGCCAGCAGCTTGAACAGGGGGGAGGGCGAGCAGTACTTC. The encoded protein is CASSLNRGEGEQYF.

V usage is TRBV11-3 and J usage is TRBJ2-3, with unresolved D. The V end lost 6 bases, the J end lost 1 base, and 8 bases lay between the germline ends. CDR1 is SGHNT, CDR2 YENEEA, per germline. The CDR3 is 13 residues long. CDR3 in amino acids: CASRSTGTDTQYF. The CDR3 DNA reads as TGTGCCAGCAGATCGACTGGCACAGATACGCAGTATTTT.

The rearrangement joins TRBV2 to TRBJ2-2; weak D call: TRBD1 (6 bases). The CDR3 spans 16 residues. Trimming cost V 4 bases and J 4 bases, with 16 bases left between them. From germline, CDR1 is SNHLY and CDR2 FYNNEI. CDR3 bases: TGTGCCAGCAGTGTCGTCAGGGGATTCATCACCGGGGAGCTGTTTTTT. This sequence encodes CASSVVRGFITGELFF. Supplemented by reference TRBV2 and TRBJ2-2, the full variable domain reads EPEVTQTPSHQVTQMGQEVILRCVPISNHLYFYWYRQILGQKVEFLVSFYNNEISEKSEIFDDQFSVERPDGSNFTLKIRSTKLEDSAMYFCASSVVRGFITGELFFGEGSRLTVL.

This chain links TRBV6-5 with TRBJ2-3, with TRBD2 identical over 7 bases. From germline, CDR1 is MNHEY and CDR2 SVGAGI. The CDR3 has 15 residues. With 5 bases clipped from V and 2 bases from J, the junction kept 7 bases outside the gene matches. The chain's CDR3 is CASSTPSGYTDTQYF. The CDR3 nucleotides read TGTGCCAGCAGTACCCCTAGCGGCTACACAGATACGCAGTATTTT.

The chain couples TRBV19 to TRBJ1-2; weak D call: TRBD1 (5 bases). The CDR3 is made up of 14 amino acids. V lost 2 bases, J lost 2 bases, and 9 bases lay in between. Germline-derived CDR1 and CDR2 are LNHDA and SQIVND (reference sequence). The CDR3 region is CASSIQGRNYGYTF. CDR3 sequence (DNA): TGTGCCAGTAGTATACAGGGCAGGAACTATGGCTACACCTTC.

This rearrangement joins TRBV5-1 to TRBJ2-1, with D perhaps matching TRBD2 (5 bases). V gave up 7 bases and J gave up 10 bases, with 12 bases separating them. The CDR3 contains 11 residues. From germline, CDR1 is SGHRS and CDR2 YFSETQ. The CDR3 region has the DNA TGCGCCAGCGGAGCTAGCAGAGAGCAGTTCTTC. It translates to CASGASREQFF.

CDR3 region: CAWTLGQGYSGELFF. In DNA form, the CDR3 reads TGTGCCTGGACGCTTGGACAGGGGTATAGCGGGGAGCTGTTTTTT. V gene TRBV30 combines with J gene TRBJ2-2; 9 bases are a match to TRBD1. The trim removed 4 bases at V and 7 bases at J, leaving 10 bases unmatched. This CDR3 region has 15 residues. CDR1 GTSNPN and CDR2 SVGIG come from the germline V gene (reference sequence).

The chain recombines TRBV11-2 with TRBJ2-7; perhaps TRBD1 as D (5 bases). CDR1 is SGHAT, CDR2 FQNNGV, per germline. Trimming left V 5 bases short and J 7 bases short, with 12 bases between. The CDR3 sequence is 12 residues long. Written as DNA, the CDR3 is TGTGCCAGCAGCAAGGACACACGGGAGCAGTACTTC. Its translation: CASSKDTREQYF.

This clone was detected only once. The J gene is TRBJ1-5, the V gene TRBV2, with D unresolved. Trimming pared 8 bases from V and 1 base from J, leaving 15 bases between. The germline V gene encodes CDR1 SNHLY and CDR2 FYNNEI. The CDR3 is made up of 15 amino acids. For the CDR3, the DNA is TGTGCCAGCCGCCCAGGCACAGTGAGCAATCAGCCCCAGCATTTT. This gives the protein CASRPGTVSNQPQHF.

The J gene is TRBJ2-1, the V gene TRBV5-1, with D possibly TRBD2 on 7 matching bases. The V and J ends lost 0 bases and 4 bases respectively, with 17 bases between them. CDR1 and CDR2 (germline): SGHRS, YFSETQ. The CDR3 loop spans 17 amino acids. In DNA form, the CDR3 reads TGCGCCAGCAGCTTGGGGTCTGGGGGGGGCCTTTACAATGAGCAGTTCTTC. Amino acid sequence: CASSLGSGGGLYNEQFF.

The gene calls are TRBV11-1 and TRBJ2-5; D is possibly TRBD1 (5 bases). CDR1 is SGHAT, CDR2 FQDESV, per germline (reference sequence). The V end was cut by 1 base, the J end by 1 base, with 10 bases between. The CDR3 consists of 15 residues. CDR3 amino acids: CASSLETATQETQYF. The CDR3 nucleotides read TGTGCCAGCAGCTTAGAGACAGCAACCCAAGAGACCCAGTACTTC.

The gene calls are TRBV6-1 and TRBJ2-7, with 8 bases matching TRBD2. Losses at the gene ends were 6 bases for V and 2 bases for J; bases not matched to a gene: 6. The CDR3 runs 14 residues. Germline V lookup: CDR1 MNHNS, CDR2 SASEGT. CDR3 residues: CASRDGTRAYEQYF. CDR3 DNA sequence: TGTGCCAGCAGAGACGGGACTAGAGCCTACGAGCAGTACTTC.

The V gene is TRBV5-1, the J gene TRBJ2-5; maybe TRBD2 (6 bases). V was pared by 0 bases and J by 3 bases, with 9 bases between. Germline lookup yields CDR1 SGHRS and CDR2 YFSETQ. CDR3 length: 14 amino acids. CDR3 region: CASSLEGGEETQYF. The DNA for the CDR3 is TGCGCCAGCAGCTTGGAAGGCGGGGAAGAGACCCAGTACTTC.

The chain combines TRBV7-9 with TRBJ2-2, with 9 bases identical to TRBD1. The CDR3 consists of 15 residues. Trimming removed 7 bases from V and 4 bases from J; junction bases left unmatched: 7. The germline CDR1 and CDR2 sequences are SEHNR and FQNEAQ (reference sequence). This CDR3 is CASTPTGGTTGELFF. The DNA of the CDR3 is TGTGCCAGCACCCCGACAGGGGGAACCACCGGGGAGCTGTTTTTT. The whole variable domain, remainder taken from reference TRBV7-9 and TRBJ2-2, is DTGVSQNPRHKITKRGQNVTFRCDPISEHNRLYWYRQTLGQGPEFLTYFQNEAQLEKSRLLSDRFSAERPKGSFSTLEIQRTEQGDSAMYLCASTPTGGTTGELFFGEGSRLTVL.

The CDR3 is CASSLAGKVEQYF. The CDR3 coding sequence is TGCGCCAGCAGCTTGGCCGGGAAGGTCGAGCAGTACTTC. The chain uses TRBV5-1 and TRBJ2-7; D is perhaps TRBD2 (5 bases). Germline V gene data show CDR1 as SGHRS and CDR2 as YFSETQ. The CDR3 runs to 13 residues. V was shortened by 0 bases and J by 6 bases, with 10 bases between the two germline ends.

The chain carries TRBV2 and TRBJ2-7; possible D gene TRBD1, 6 bases. The V and J ends lost 6 bases and 0 bases respectively, with 15 bases between them. CDR1 and CDR2 from the germline V gene are SNHLY and FYNNEI. The CDR3 extends over 15 amino acids. CDR3 protein: CASRTRDTYSYEQYF. In DNA form, the CDR3 reads TGTGCCAGCAGGACCCGGGACACTTACTCCTACGAGCAGTACTTC.

This sequence joins TRBV11-3 and TRBJ2-1, with 8 bases lining up with TRBD2. The CDR3 totals 15 residues. Germline V gene lookup returns CDR1 SGHNT and CDR2 YENEEA. J lost 6 bases, V lost 0 bases, and 4 bases had no gene match. The chain's CDR3 is CASSLDGRGANEQFF. The CDR3 DNA follows: TGTGCCAGCAGCTTAGATGGGCGGGGGGCCAATGAGCAGTTCTTC. The variable domain in full, with the rest retrieved from reference TRBV11-3 and TRBJ2-1, is EAGVVQSPRYKIIEKKQPVAFWCNPISGHNTLYWYLQNLGQGPELLIRYENEEAVDDSQLPKDRFSAERLKGVDSTLKIQPAELGDSAVYLCASSLDGRGANEQFFGPGTRLTVL.

The chain links TRBV11-3 to TRBJ2-7; 7 nucleotides align to TRBD1. The CDR3 runs 15 residues. V dropped 1 base and J dropped 2; count of bases not matched to a gene: 5. Germline CDR1 and CDR2: SGHNT and YENEEA. The CDR3 bases are TGTGCCAGCAGCTTAGGGGGACAGTCAACCTACGAGCAGTACTTC. Residues: CASSLGGQSTYEQYF.

The chain joins TRBV19 to TRBJ2-7, with 9 nucleotides matching TRBD1. Trimming cost V 5 bases and J 3 bases; bases outside gene matches: 5. The CDR3 covers 14 residues. Germline CDR1 LNHDA, CDR2 SQIVND (reference sequence). Here the CDR3 DNA reads TGTGCCAGTAGTGTCAGGACAGGGGTCTACGAGCAGTACTTC. Translated, it gives CASSVRTGVYEQYF.

The J gene is TRBJ2-1, the V gene TRBV7-8; the match to TRBD1 covers 11 bases. The ends lost 5 bases at V and 13 bases at J; junction bases unmatched: 4. The germline V gene encodes CDR1 SGHVS and CDR2 FQNEAQ. The CDR3 has 12 residues. The CDR3 region has the DNA TGTGCCAGCAGCGGCGGGACAGGGGGACAGTTCTTC. It translates to CASSGGTGGQFF.

The V call is TRBV14, the J call TRBJ1-1, with a weak D call TRBD1 (5 bases). This CDR3 comprises 12 residues. Trimming stripped 3 bases from V and 10 bases from J, with 12 bases between. Per the germline V gene, CDR1 is SGHDN and CDR2 is FVKESK. CDR3 nucleotide sequence: TGTGCCAGCAGCCAGGGGACTTATAGAGCTTTCTTT. Amino acids: CASSQGTYRAFF.

The chain combines TRBV19 with TRBJ1-1; TRBD1 agrees at 7 bases. V lost 9 bases and J lost 11; bases outside the gene matches: 24. This CDR3 comprises 16 residues. Germline assignment: CDR1 LNHDA and CDR2 SQIVND (reference sequence). The DNA of the CDR3 is TGTGCCAGCGGCGATAGACAGGGCGTTGGCATTGGTACGGCTTTCTTT. This encodes CASGDRQGVGIGTAFF.

The chain couples TRBV11-2 to TRBJ2-1; TRBD1 is a possible D gene (6 bases). This CDR3 region has 13 residues. Per germline, CDR1 SGHAT and CDR2 FQNNGV. The germline V and J ends were trimmed by 5 bases and 15 bases, with 20 bases remaining between them. The CDR3: CASSNRWDTRGFF. CDR3 nucleotide sequence: TGTGCCAGCAGCAACCGATGGGACACCAGGGGGTTCTTC.

The V gene is TRBV9, the J gene TRBJ1-2; D not resolved. The V gene's germline CDR1 is SGDLS and CDR2 YYNGEE. The CDR3 contains 15 residues. V was cut by 6 bases and J by 3 bases, with 18 bases left in between. The CDR3 DNA sequence: TGTGCCAGCAATAGGAGGACGGATTCCGACTATGGCTACACCTTC. Protein sequence: CASNRRTDSDYGYTF.